These 7 T cell receptor beta chains originate from one sample sequenced in a study of cytomegalovirus exposure and HLA in healthy donors. Amplification used 60 Vbeta primers and 13 Jbeta primers. Sequencing used immunoSEQ multiplex PCR; TCRdb keeps in-frame clones, though not all of them. Seen here are around 160,000 clones, over 60% observed once, and the top ten hold 2.5% to 3.5%. The sequenced sample was PBMCs. The receptors stem from a man aged 35-49 years in good health and CMV-seropositive.

The chain carries TRBV6-5 and TRBJ2-7; no firm D call. V lost 1 base, J lost 3 bases, and 16 bases lay in between. Germline V gene lookup returns CDR1 MNHEY and CDR2 SVGAGI. The CDR3 contains 16 residues. DNA for the CDR3: TGTGCCAGCAGTTACTTCCTTATAACGGTCGTCTACGAGCAGTACTTC. It yields the protein CASSYFLITVVYEQYF.

The chain recombines TRBV28 with TRBJ2-3, with 9 bases that match TRBD2. The CDR3 loop spans 16 amino acids. Germline CDR1 and CDR2: MDHEN and SYDVKM. The V segment lost 6 bases and the J segment 1 base; nucleotides outside the gene matches: 8. CDR3: CASSRPSGMGTDTQYF. For the CDR3, the DNA is TGTGCCAGCAGCCGCCCTAGCGGGATGGGCACAGATACGCAGTATTTT.

This clone was counted once. The J gene is TRBJ2-5, the V gene TRBV4-1; a weak D match, TRBD2 (5 bases). The CDR3 is 15 amino acids. V lost 1 base to trimming and J lost 6 bases, with 15 bases between them. Germline assignment: CDR1 MGHRA and CDR2 YSYEKL. The DNA for the CDR3 is TGCGCCAGCAGCCAAGTAGGGCTAGCAGAGAAGACCCAGTACTTC. Protein sequence: CASSQVGLAEKTQYF.

The table lists this clone with a count of one. J is TRBJ2-7 and V is TRBV28; TRBD1 matches 10 bases. The CDR3 consists of 14 residues. In germline, CDR1 is MDHEN, CDR2 SYDVKM. J gave up 4 bases and V 4 bases, and 4 bases lay outside the gene matches. CDR3 coding DNA: TGTGCCAGCAGTTCGGGGACAGGGGTTTACGAGCAGTACTTC. This gives the protein CASSSGTGVYEQYF.

This clone was detected only once. The gene calls are TRBV7-6 and TRBJ1-1; 11 bases fit TRBD1. Germline V gives CDR1 SGHVS, CDR2 FNYEAQ. This CDR3 has 15 residues. Trimming removed 5 bases from V and 5 bases from J; junction bases left unmatched: 7. CDR3 amino acids: CASSTRDRGSTEAFF. For the CDR3, the DNA is TGTGCCAGCAGCACCAGGGACAGGGGGAGTACTGAAGCTTTCTTT.

J is TRBJ1-5 and V is TRBV7-9; 9 nucleotides match TRBD1. The trim removed 5 bases at V and 6 bases at J, leaving 8 bases unmatched. Germline CDR1 SEHNR, CDR2 FQNEAQ (reference sequence). This CDR3 contains 15 residues. The DNA of the CDR3 is TGTGCCAGCAGCCTGGGACAGGGTACAGGTCAGCCCCAGCATTTT. Amino acids: CASSLGQGTGQPQHF.

V usage is TRBV7-2 and J usage is TRBJ1-2, with a weak D call TRBD1 (5 bases). The length of the CDR3 is 15 residues. The V end was cut by 5 bases, the J end by 8 bases, with 21 bases between. Germline V CDR1 and CDR2: SGHTA, FQGNSA. The CDR3 reads CASSATKEGRGGYTF. Here the CDR3 DNA reads TGTGCCAGCAGCGCGACTAAGGAGGGAAGGGGCGGCTACACCTTC.